This T cell receptor beta chain appears in the sequencing data of a study of CD8 T cells in ankylosing spondylitis. TCR beta libraries were made by quantitative 5'-RACE with molecular barcodes. TCRdb reprocessed the 5' RACE reads with MiXCR, giving one entry per CDR3 protein. The sample shows approximately 300,000 distinct CDR3 sequences, around 21% of them seen only once. Study-level points and caveats: Certain motif variants had earlier been reported in reactive arthritis synovial fluid and blood. A motif of eight highly homologous TCR beta variants was seen as apparently characteristic of ankylosing spondylitis blood.

Details on this clonotype: Antigen unknown.

CDR3 length: 15 amino acids. With V trimmed by 7 bases and J by 4 bases, 11 bases remained unmatched. Germline-derived CDR1 and CDR2 are DFQATT and SNEGSKA (reference sequence). V usage is TRBV20-1 and J usage is TRBJ1-2, with TRBD1 identical over 11 bases. This clonotype was obtained from a female donor with ankylosing spondylitis or in good health (not recorded which). What was sequenced was blood, either unsorted or a sorted T cell fraction (not recorded which). The CDR3 loop is CSVLRTGGDPYGYTF. The CDR3 nucleotides are TGCAGTGTTCTTCGGACAGGGGGCGATCCCTATGGCTACACCTTC.